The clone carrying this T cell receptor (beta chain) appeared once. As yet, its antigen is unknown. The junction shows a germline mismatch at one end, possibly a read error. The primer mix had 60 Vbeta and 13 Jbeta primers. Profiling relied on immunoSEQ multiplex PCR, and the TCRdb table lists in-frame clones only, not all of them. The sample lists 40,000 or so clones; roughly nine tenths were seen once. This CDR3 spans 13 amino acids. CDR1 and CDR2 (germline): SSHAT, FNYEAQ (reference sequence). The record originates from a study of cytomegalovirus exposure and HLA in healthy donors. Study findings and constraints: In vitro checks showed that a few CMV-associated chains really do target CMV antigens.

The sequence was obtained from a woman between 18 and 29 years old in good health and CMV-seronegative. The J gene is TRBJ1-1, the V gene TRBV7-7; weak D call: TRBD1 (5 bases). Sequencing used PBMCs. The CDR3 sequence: CASSLQENTEAFF. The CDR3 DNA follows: TGTGCTAGCAGCTTACAGGAGAACACTGAAGCTTTCTTT.